A single sample is the source of the 5 T cell receptor beta chains below, sequenced in a study of PD-L1 blockade in urothelial cancer. Sequencing used immunoSEQ multiplex PCR; TCRdb keeps in-frame clones, though not all of them. This repertoire shows 95,000 or so clones, more than 75% found once; its top ten account for about 2%. Time point given: pretreatment peripheral blood. The sequences come from PBMCs, collected around atezolizumab (anti-PD-L1) treatment. The receptor source for this set is a man aged 60 to 69 with urothelial cancer.

Concerning this clone: Other DNA sequences from this sample encode an identical CDR3 as well. The chain links TRBV7-9 to TRBJ2-5; D possibly corresponds to TRBD1 (5 bases). The V gene's germline CDR1 is SEHNR and CDR2 FQNEAQ (reference sequence). The CDR3 spans 12 residues. Trimming removed 2 bases from V and 4 bases from J, with 5 bases in between. CDR3 amino acids: CASSLRGETQYF. In nucleotides, the CDR3 is TGTGCCAGCAGCTTAAGGGGAGAGACCCAGTACTTC.

J is TRBJ1-1 and V is TRBV27; D might be TRBD1 (5 bases). Germline values: CDR1 MNHEY, CDR2 SMNVEV (reference sequence). The CDR3 is made up of 14 amino acids. Between the trimmed V and J ends, which lost 5 bases and 4 bases, there was a span of 14 bases. The CDR3 DNA sequence: TGTGCCAGCAGTCCTCGCCAGGGTAGCACTGAAGCTTTCTTT. Translation: CASSPRQGSTEAFF.

The CDR3 bases are TGTGCCAGCAGCTTCCAAGCGATAGCCGAGCAGTACTTC. It is translated as CASSFQAIAEQYF. The rearrangement joins TRBV7-8 to TRBJ2-7; no reliable D call. V lost 3 bases to trimming and J lost 6 bases, with 12 bases between them. This CDR3 is 13 amino acids long. The V gene's germline CDR1 is SGHVS and CDR2 FQNEAQ.

The chain is built from TRBV7-6 and TRBJ2-2; 7 bases align to TRBD2. After removal of 5 bases from V and 3 bases from J, the junction contained 6 bases not matched to a gene. The CDR3 consists of 15 residues. CDR1 and CDR2 from the germline V gene are SGHVS and FNYEAQ. As DNA, the CDR3 is TGTGCCAGCAGCCCCTCGCGGGGGTACACCGGGGAGCTGTTTTTT. As protein: CASSPSRGYTGELFF.

This rearrangement joins TRBV7-2 to TRBJ2-7; 7 bases align to TRBD1. The V gene's germline CDR1 is SGHTA and CDR2 FQGNSA. The CDR3 sequence is 16 residues long. Trimming at V came to 1 base and at J to 6 bases, leaving 12 bases not matched to a gene. The chain's CDR3 is CASSLGGTDLWGEQYF. In DNA form, the CDR3 reads TGTGCCAGCAGCTTAGGAGGGACAGACCTCTGGGGCGAGCAGTACTTC. The full variable domain, rest sourced from reference TRBV7-2 and TRBJ2-7, is GAGVSQSPSNKVTEKGKDVELRCDPISGHTALYWYRQSLGQGLEFLIYFQGNSAPDKSGLPSDRFSAERTGGSVSTLTIQRTQQEDSAVYLCASSLGGTDLWGEQYFGPGTRLTVT.